The 9 T cell receptor beta chains given below trace back to one sample, sequenced in a study of T cell responses to AZD1222 COVID-19 vaccine (dated by TCRdb to the early 2020s). The library was built by means of the immunoSEQ multiplex PCR assay. TCRdb's version of the immuneACCESS table is confined to in-frame rearrangements and falls short of the full clone set. An unresolved V gene accounts for under half of the shortfall where checked; the remainder is of unknown origin. In this sample the table shows 120,000 or so clones, roughly nine tenths of which occur a single time. The top ten constitute 28% of the sample. Per the publication, the time point label means: baseline before first vaccination. This material consisted of peripheral blood, taken on day 0 of AZD1222 vaccination. The source of these receptors is an adult in good health.

This chain uses TRBV6-4 with TRBJ1-2; 7 bases agree with TRBD1. With 7 bases clipped from V and 2 bases from J, the junction kept 7 bases outside the gene matches. The CDR3 covers 14 residues. The germline CDR1 and CDR2 sequences are MRHNA and SNTAGT. DNA for the CDR3: TGTGCCAGCAACCCGACAGGGACGAACTATGGCTACACCTTC. Its translation is CASNPTGTNYGYTF.

The sample holds one count of this clone. The rearrangement uses TRBV5-6 and TRBJ2-1; 11 bases line up with TRBD2. The J segment lost 7 bases and the V segment lost 2 bases, leaving 5 bases of the junction unmatched. This CDR3 has 15 residues. Germline V gene lookup returns CDR1 SGHDT and CDR2 YYEEEE. CDR3 in DNA: TGTGCCAGCAGCTTTATAGCGGGGGGGCGAAATGAGCAGTTCTTC. This gives the protein CASSFIAGGRNEQFF.

V and J are TRBV5-6 and TRBJ1-1; the match to TRBD1 covers 7 bases. Germline lookup yields CDR1 SGHDT and CDR2 YYEEEE. The ends lost 0 bases at V and 1 base at J; junction bases unmatched: 9. CDR3 length: 17 amino acids. Written as DNA, the CDR3 is TGTGCCAGCAGCTTGGCCGGGACAGCGCCCAAGAACACTGAAGCTTTCTTT. It yields the protein CASSLAGTAPKNTEAFF.

V usage is TRBV27 and J usage is TRBJ2-7; 8 bases map to TRBD1. V lost 6 bases to trimming and J lost 3 bases; unmatched junction nucleotides: 10. The CDR3 extends over 15 amino acids. CDR1 MNHEY and CDR2 SMNVEV come from the germline V gene (reference sequence). The CDR3 region has the DNA TGTGCCAGCAGCCCGAGGAGGACAGGGAACTACGAGCAGTACTTC. This sequence encodes CASSPRRTGNYEQYF.

The chain couples TRBV7-8 to TRBJ1-5; D ambiguous. V was trimmed by 5 bases and J by 7 bases, leaving 15 bases between them. CDR1 is SGHVS, CDR2 FQNEAQ, per germline. The CDR3 loop spans 14 amino acids. CDR3 in amino acids: CASSPQRVGQPQHF. CDR3 nucleotides: TGTGCCAGCAGCCCACAAAGGGTGGGGCAGCCCCAGCATTTT.

The chain employs TRBV6-2 or TRBV6-3 and TRBJ2-7, with 8 bases aligning to TRBD2. After removal of 6 bases from V and 1 base from J, the junction contained 5 bases not matched to a gene. The germline CDR1 and CDR2 sequences are MNHEY and SVGEGT. The CDR3 sequence is 14 residues long. The CDR3 DNA is TGTGCCAGCAGCCCCCCGGGAGGGTCCTACGAGCAGTACTTC. It yields the protein CASSPPGGSYEQYF.

The V gene is TRBV5-4, the J gene TRBJ2-7, with TRBD2 identical over 9 bases. The germline gives CDR1 SGHNT, CDR2 YYREEE (reference sequence). The ends lost 0 bases at V and 4 bases at J; junction bases unmatched: 8. CDR3 length: 16 amino acids. CDR3 sequence (DNA): TGTGCCAGCAGCTTGGGGGGTCTAGCGGGGAAATACGAGCAGTACTTC. Translated: CASSLGGLAGKYEQYF.

V gene TRBV30 combines with J gene TRBJ1-1; D is unresolved. This CDR3 region has 12 residues. V lost 4 bases and J 1 base, leaving 7 bases between the germline ends. Germline assignment: CDR1 GTSNPN and CDR2 SVGIG (reference sequence). This chain's CDR3 is CAWKHPNTEAFF. CDR3 DNA: TGTGCCTGGAAGCATCCGAACACTGAAGCTTTCTTT.

V usage is TRBV12-5 and J usage is TRBJ2-3; 12 nucleotides line up with TRBD2. CDR1 and CDR2 (germline): LGHNT, FRNRAP. This CDR3 has 17 residues. Trimming cost V 6 bases and J 0 bases; bases outside gene matches: 7. The CDR3 DNA reads TGTGCTAGTGGGAGGACTAGCGGGGTCTCTAGCACAGATACGCAGTATTTT. This codes for CASGRTSGVSSTDTQYF.